These 7 T cell receptor beta chains share one sample of origin, sequenced in a study of OX40 agonist ivuxolimab in advanced cancers. The library was prepared using the immunoSEQ multiplex PCR assay. The table comes from immuneACCESS by way of TCRdb, which keeps in-frame sequences with V and J called. Part of the clones is missing from these tables; in studies checked, under half for an unresolved V gene and the rest for unknown reasons. In this sample the table shows under 75,000 clones, 92% of which occur a single time. The biggest ten clones account for about 8.3% of the sample. Material: CD4+ or CD8+ T cells sorted from blood, obtained in a trial of the OX40 agonist ivuxolimab. Receptor source: an adult with an advanced solid tumor such as melanoma, head and neck, liver or kidney cancer.

The rearrangement links TRBV10-3 to TRBJ1-1, with 9 nucleotides matching TRBD1. The germline CDR1 and CDR2 sequences are ENHRY and SYGVKD. The CDR3 extends over 14 amino acids. V lost 8 bases, J lost 1 base, and 5 bases stayed unmatched. CDR3 DNA sequence: TGTGCCATCGTGGGACAGGGTCCGAACACTGAAGCTTTCTTT. This translates into CAIVGQGPNTEAFF.

This clone was counted only a few times. This chain links TRBV11-3 with TRBJ1-1; D is unclear. The ends were cut back, 0 bases at V and 1 base at J, with 3 bases in the middle. The CDR3 covers 13 residues. CDR1 and CDR2 from the germline V gene are SGHNT and YENEEA. The DNA of the CDR3 is TGTGCCAGCAGCTTAGATCGGAACACTGAAGCTTTCTTT. Its translation: CASSLDRNTEAFF.

V gene TRBV12-1 combines with J gene TRBJ2-1; the D call of TRBD1 is as the table states it, not checked on the DNA. TRBV12-1 is an annotated pseudogene. The length of the CDR3 is 15 residues. In nucleotides, the CDR3 is TGTGCCAGCAGCACGCACCGGGACAGGGGCTATGAGCAGTTCTTC. It yields the protein CASSTHRDRGYEQFF.

The chain carries TRBV7-9 and TRBJ2-7, with 9 bases lining up with TRBD2. Germline trimming cut 3 bases from V and 0 bases from J; bases unmatched to any gene: 9. The CDR3 has 17 residues. Germline CDR1 SEHNR, CDR2 FQNEAQ (reference sequence). CDR3 protein: CASSLPLQRGDSYEQYF. The CDR3 bases are TGTGCCAGCAGCTTGCCCCTTCAGCGGGGGGACTCCTACGAGCAGTACTTC. The complete variable domain, with remaining parts taken from reference TRBV7-9 and TRBJ2-7, reads DTGVSQNPRHKITKRGQNVTFRCDPISEHNRLYWYRQTLGQGPEFLTYFQNEAQLEKSRLLSDRFSAERPKGSFSTLEIQRTEQGDSAMYLCASSLPLQRGDSYEQYFGPGTRLTVT.

This chain joins TRBV6-6 and TRBJ2-7; D is perhaps TRBD1 (6 bases). V was pared by 6 bases and J by 0 bases, with 18 bases between. This CDR3 is 16 amino acids long. Germline V CDR1 and CDR2: MNHNY, SVGAGI (reference sequence). This chain's CDR3 is CASSLLAEGDSYEQYF. The CDR3 DNA reads as TGTGCCAGCAGCCTTCTCGCCGAGGGGGACTCCTACGAGCAGTACTTC.

As for this clone: This specimen includes other DNA sequences encoding the same CDR3. V is TRBV27 and J is TRBJ1-4, with TRBD1 matching over 7 bases. Germline CDR1 and CDR2: MNHEY and SMNVEV (reference sequence). With V trimmed by 7 bases and J by 8 bases, 10 bases remained unmatched. The CDR3 contains 14 residues. The CDR3 loop reads CASTAGGDWEKLFF. As DNA, the CDR3 is TGTGCCAGCACAGCAGGGGGGGATTGGGAAAAACTGTTTTTT. Combining the CDR3 with reference TRBV27 and TRBJ1-4 gives the whole variable domain EAQVTQNPRYLITVTGKKLTVTCSQNMNHEYMSWYRQDPGLGLRQIYYSMNVEVTDKGDVPEGYKVSRKEKRNFPLILESPSPNQTSLYFCASTAGGDWEKLFFGSGTQLSVL.

The chain is built from TRBV7-3 and TRBJ2-5; maybe TRBD1 (6 bases). The V end was cut by 6 bases, the J end by 3 bases, with 23 bases between. Germline V CDR1 and CDR2: SGHTA, FQGTGA. The CDR3 is made up of 17 amino acids. This chain's CDR3 is CASSSTGTPLGKETQYF. The CDR3 bases are TGTGCCAGCAGTTCAACGGGGACACCCCTCGGGAAAGAGACCCAGTACTTC.